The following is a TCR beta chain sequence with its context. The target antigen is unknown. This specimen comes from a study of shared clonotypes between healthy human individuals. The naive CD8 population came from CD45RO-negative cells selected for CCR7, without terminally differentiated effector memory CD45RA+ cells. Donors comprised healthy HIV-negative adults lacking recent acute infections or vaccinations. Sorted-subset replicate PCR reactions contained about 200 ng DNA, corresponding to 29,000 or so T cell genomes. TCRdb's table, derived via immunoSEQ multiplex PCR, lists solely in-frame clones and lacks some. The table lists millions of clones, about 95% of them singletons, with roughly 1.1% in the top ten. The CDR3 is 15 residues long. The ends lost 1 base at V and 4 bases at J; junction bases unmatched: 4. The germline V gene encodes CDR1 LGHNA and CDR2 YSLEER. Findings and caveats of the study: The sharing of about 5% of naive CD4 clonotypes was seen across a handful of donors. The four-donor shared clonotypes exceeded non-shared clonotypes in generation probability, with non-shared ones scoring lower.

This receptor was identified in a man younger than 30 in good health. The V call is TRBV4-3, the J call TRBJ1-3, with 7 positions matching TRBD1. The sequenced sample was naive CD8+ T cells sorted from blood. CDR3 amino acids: CASSQGLQGGNTIYF. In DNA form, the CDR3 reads TGCGCCAGCAGCCAAGGGTTACAGGGGGGAAACACCATATATTTT.